Each of the 19 T cell receptor beta chains below was sequenced from the same sample in a study of blood T cell repertoires in COVID-19. Using immunoSEQ multiplex PCR, the repertoire was profiled, and TCRdb retains in-frame clones only, with some absent. Of fewer than 120,000 clones listed, 70% to 80% were seen once; the top ten hold 7.6%. Sequenced sample: peripheral blood. The receptors were gathered from a woman aged 55-70 years with acute or convalescent COVID-19.

This clone has only one observation. V gene TRBV7-2 combines with J gene TRBJ1-2; TRBD1 matches 7 bases. CDR3 size: 13 residues. Germline V gene data show CDR1 as SGHTA and CDR2 as FQGNSA. J lost 8 bases, V lost 6 bases, and 9 bases had no gene match. CDR3 protein: CASRDRVNEGYTF. The CDR3, as DNA: TGTGCCAGCAGAGACAGGGTCAATGAGGGCTACACCTTC.

The V gene is TRBV19, the J gene TRBJ1-1; TRBD1 aligns across 8 bases. V shed 5 bases, J shed 4 bases, and the junction held 9 bases outside the gene matches. Germline V lookup: CDR1 LNHDA, CDR2 SQIVND (reference sequence). This CDR3 spans 15 amino acids. The CDR3 DNA is TGTGCCAGTAGTCTCGGACAGGGTCGTTTCACTGAAGCTTTCTTT. Translating gives CASSLGQGRFTEAFF.

This chain joins TRBV19 and TRBJ2-2, with 9 nucleotides matching TRBD1. V shed 8 bases, J shed 5 bases, and the junction held 6 bases outside the gene matches. The CDR3 has 14 amino acids. Germline assignment: CDR1 LNHDA and CDR2 SQIVND (reference sequence). DNA for the CDR3: TGTGCCAGTGAAACAGGGGGCAGGACCGGGGAGCTGTTTTTT. Residues: CASETGGRTGELFF. Based on the CDR3 plus reference TRBV19 and TRBJ2-2, the full variable domain is DGGITQSPKYLFRKEGQNVTLSCEQNLNHDAMYWYRQDPGQGLRLIYYSQIVNDFQKGDIAEGYSVSREKKESFPLTVTSAQKNPTAFYLCASETGGRTGELFFGEGSRLTVL.

This chain joins TRBV5-8 and TRBJ2-7; D is undetermined. The V gene's germline CDR1 is SGHTS and CDR2 YDEGEE. Deletions cut 1 base from V and 4 bases from J, with 15 bases between. The CDR3 spans 15 residues. Written as DNA, the CDR3 is TGTGCCAGCAGCTTGCGTAAGGCACTAATTTACGAGCAGTACTTC. Encoded protein: CASSLRKALIYEQYF.

As regards this clone: The sample carries other DNA sequences with the same CDR3. The J gene is TRBJ1-6, the V gene TRBV19; D gene uncertain. CDR3 length: 16 residues. Trimming removed 1 base at V and 9 bases at J, with 16 bases between. Germline CDR1 reads LNHDA; CDR2 reads SQIVND (reference sequence). CDR3 region: CASSIVGQIKASPLHF. The CDR3 DNA is TGTGCCAGTAGTATAGTTGGGCAGATCAAAGCTTCACCCCTCCACTTT.

This chain links TRBV20-1 with TRBJ2-5; 14 bases fit TRBD2. Germline CDR1 DFQATT, CDR2 SNEGSKA (reference sequence). The ends lost 3 bases at V and 6 bases at J; junction bases unmatched: 6. The CDR3 totals 15 residues. The chain's CDR3 is CSASQGTSGGKTQYF. DNA for the CDR3: TGCAGTGCTAGTCAGGGGACTAGCGGGGGAAAGACCCAGTACTTC.

This rearrangement joins TRBV5-1 to TRBJ1-2, with D possibly matching TRBD1 (5 bases). This CDR3 comprises 16 residues. The germline V gene encodes CDR1 SGHRS and CDR2 YFSETQ. The ends were cut back, 0 bases at V and 3 bases at J, with 15 bases in the middle. This CDR3 reads CASSLEGQTSYYGYTF. The CDR3 DNA is TGCGCCAGCAGCTTGGAAGGACAAACCTCTTACTATGGCTACACCTTC.

This clone was observed a few times. The CDR3 reads CASSEILSSYNSPLHF. The CDR3 nucleotides read TGTGCCAGCAGTGAAATCCTGAGCTCCTATAATTCACCCCTCCACTTT. This sequence joins TRBV6-1 and TRBJ1-6; D unclear. V shed 2 bases and J shed 0 bases, with 8 bases lying between them. The CDR3 runs 16 residues. In germline, CDR1 is MNHNS, CDR2 SASEGT.

This chain connects TRBV25-1 to TRBJ1-3; unclear D gene. V was clipped by 4 bases and J by 4 bases, with 5 bases between them. The CDR3 is 12 amino acids. Germline V CDR1 and CDR2: MGHDK, SYGVNS. CDR3 coding DNA: TGTGCCAGCAGTGTGGGCGGAAACACCATATATTTT. Its translation: CASSVGGNTIYF.

This chain joins TRBV27 and TRBJ2-7; possibly TRBD1 for D (7 bases). CDR1 is MNHEY, CDR2 SMNVEV, per germline (reference sequence). V was trimmed by 2 bases and J by 4 bases, leaving 21 bases between them. This CDR3 region has 17 residues. The CDR3 bases are TGTGCCAGCAGTTTAAGCATCCGTGGAGGGGGCGCTTACGAGCAGTACTTC. It translates to CASSLSIRGGGAYEQYF.

The rearrangement joins TRBV29-1 to TRBJ2-3, with 8 positions matching TRBD1. Trimming cost V 4 bases and J 0 bases; bases outside gene matches: 12. Looked up from germline, CDR1 is SQVTM and CDR2 is ANQGSEA. The CDR3 extends over 17 amino acids. CDR3 DNA: TGCAGCGTTGCCGGGACAGGCGATCCTTCTAGCACAGATACGCAGTATTTT. It encodes CSVAGTGDPSSTDTQYF.

As DNA, the CDR3 is TGTGCCAGCAGTTTCAGTATCACAGATACGCAGTATTTT. Translating gives CASSFSITDTQYF. The chain is built from TRBV12-3 or TRBV12-4 and TRBJ2-3; D uncertain. V lost 3 bases to trimming and J lost 2 bases, with 6 bases between them. CDR3 length: 13 amino acids.

The CDR3 DNA sequence: TGCGCCAGCAGCCAGAGACTAGCGGGGACCTACGAGCAGTACTTC. Translation gives CASSQRLAGTYEQYF. The V call is TRBV5-1, the J call TRBJ2-7, with TRBD2 matching over 11 bases. The J segment lost 2 bases and the V segment lost 4 bases, leaving 5 bases of the junction unmatched. Germline V lookup: CDR1 SGHRS, CDR2 YFSETQ. This CDR3 contains 15 residues.

J is TRBJ1-4 and V is TRBV2; the D gene is possibly TRBD1 (6 bases). This CDR3 has 15 amino acids. Germline V gene sequence: CDR1 SNHLY, CDR2 FYNNEI. Trimming shortened V by 5 bases and J by 7 bases, and 17 bases separated the two germline ends. CDR3 sequence: CASSKVLGGLEKLFF. The CDR3 nucleotides are TGTGCCAGCAGTAAAGTTCTCGGGGGGCTTGAAAAACTGTTTTTT.

This clone was picked up a small number of times. The chain carries TRBV20-1 and TRBJ2-3, with 8 nucleotides matching TRBD2. V lost 3 bases, J lost 5 bases, and 7 bases stayed unmatched. The length of the CDR3 is 14 residues. Germline V lookup: CDR1 DFQATT, CDR2 SNEGSKA (reference sequence). The CDR3 protein is CSASRGGRGDTQYF. In DNA, the CDR3 is TGCAGTGCTAGTCGGGGGGGCCGTGGAGATACGCAGTATTTT.

The J gene is TRBJ1-2, the V gene TRBV28, with 8 bases aligning to TRBD1. The CDR3 runs to 14 residues. Germline CDR1 and CDR2: MDHEN and SYDVKM. V gave up 6 bases and J gave up 4 bases; unmatched junction bases: 7. CDR3 bases: TGTGCCAGCAGCCCGGGACAGGTTGGCTATGGCTACACCTTC. Protein: CASSPGQVGYGYTF.

The chain links TRBV24-1 to TRBJ2-1; 8 nucleotides align to TRBD2. There are 16 residues in the CDR3. The V gene's germline CDR1 is KGHDR and CDR2 SFDVKD. The trim removed 0 bases at V and 5 bases at J, leaving 5 bases unmatched. DNA of the CDR3: TGTGCCACCAGTGATTTGGGCGCGGGGGGAGACAATGAGCAGTTCTTC. As protein: CATSDLGAGGDNEQFF.

In this sample, this clone turned up many times. The chain couples TRBV21-1 to TRBJ1-2; TRBD1, the D gene given by the table, was not confirmed from the DNA. TRBV21-1 counts as a pseudogene. CDR3 length: 14 residues. The CDR3 loop is CASSVQGRDYGYTF. The CDR3 bases are TGTGCCAGCAGCGTACAGGGTAGGGACTATGGCTACACCTTC.

This chain connects TRBV5-1 to TRBJ1-3; 7 nucleotides match TRBD1. Per the germline V gene, CDR1 is SGHRS and CDR2 is YFSETQ. With 4 bases clipped from V and 0 bases from J, the junction kept 4 bases outside the gene matches. CDR3 length equals 15 residues. The CDR3 bases are TGCGCCAGCAGCAGAGGGACAGACTCTGGAAACACCATATATTTT. Protein: CASSRGTDSGNTIYF. Looking up the rest from reference TRBV5-1 and TRBJ1-3 gives the full variable domain: KAGVTQTPRYLIKTRGQQVTLSCSPISGHRSVSWYQQTPGQGLQFLFEYFSETQRNKGNFPGRFSGRQFSNSRSEMNVSTLELGDSALYLCASSRGTDSGNTIYFGEGSWLTVV.